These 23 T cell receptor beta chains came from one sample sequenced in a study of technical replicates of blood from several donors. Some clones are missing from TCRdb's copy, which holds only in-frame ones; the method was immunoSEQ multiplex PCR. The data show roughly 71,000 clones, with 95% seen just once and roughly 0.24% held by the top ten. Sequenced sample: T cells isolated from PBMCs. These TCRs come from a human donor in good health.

CDR3: CASSLRQGEAGYTF. Here the CDR3 DNA reads TGTGCCAGCAGCCTCCGGCAGGGGGAGGCTGGCTACACCTTC. The genes are TRBV13 and TRBJ1-2; 7 bases align to TRBD1. This CDR3 has 14 residues. J was trimmed by 7 bases and V by 5 bases; bases with no gene match: 10. CDR1 is PRHDT and CDR2 is FYEKMQ in the germline V gene (reference sequence).

The CDR3 DNA reads TGTGCCACCAGCAGAGAAGTTGGCATCAGCGGGGGGGCAAGGTTCACAGATACGCAGTATTTT. Translating it yields CATSREVGISGGARFTDTQYF. The gene calls are TRBV15 and TRBJ2-3; TRBD2 aligns across 10 bases. Germline loops: CDR1 LNHNV, CDR2 YYDKDF (reference sequence). V dropped 0 bases and J dropped 2; count of bases not matched to a gene: 17. This CDR3 has 21 residues.

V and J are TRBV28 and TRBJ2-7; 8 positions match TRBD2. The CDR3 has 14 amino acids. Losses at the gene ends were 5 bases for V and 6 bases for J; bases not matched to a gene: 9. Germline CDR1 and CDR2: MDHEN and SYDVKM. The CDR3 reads CASSPGTRRFEQYF. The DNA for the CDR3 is TGTGCCAGCAGTCCCGGGACTAGGCGCTTCGAGCAGTACTTC.

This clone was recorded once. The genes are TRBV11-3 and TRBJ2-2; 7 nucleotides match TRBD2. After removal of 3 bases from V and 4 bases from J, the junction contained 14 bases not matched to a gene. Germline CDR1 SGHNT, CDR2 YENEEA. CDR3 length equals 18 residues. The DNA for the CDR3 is TGTGCCAGCAGCTTTGGGGATAGACTAGCCTTCGTCACCGGGGAGCTGTTTTTT. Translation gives CASSFGDRLAFVTGELFF.

The CDR3 nucleotides read TGTGCCAGCAGTTTTCCAGGACAGGGATCATCCTACAATGAGCAGTTCTTC. Its translation: CASSFPGQGSSYNEQFF. The gene calls are TRBV27 and TRBJ2-1; the match to TRBD1 covers 8 bases. Trimming took 3 bases from V and 1 from J; bases not matched to a gene: 8. Germline loops: CDR1 MNHEY, CDR2 SMNVEV (reference sequence). The CDR3 totals 17 residues.

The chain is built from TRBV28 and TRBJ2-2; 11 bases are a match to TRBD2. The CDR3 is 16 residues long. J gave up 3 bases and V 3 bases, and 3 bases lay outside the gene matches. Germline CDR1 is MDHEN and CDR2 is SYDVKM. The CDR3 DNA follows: TGTGCCAGCAGTTTTGGGACTAGCGGATACACCGGGGAGCTGTTTTTT. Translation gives CASSFGTSGYTGELFF.

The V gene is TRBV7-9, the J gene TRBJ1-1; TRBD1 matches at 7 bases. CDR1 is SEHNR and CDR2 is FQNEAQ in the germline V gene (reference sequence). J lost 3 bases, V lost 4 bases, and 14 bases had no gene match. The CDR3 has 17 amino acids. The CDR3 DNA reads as TGTGCCAGCAGCTCCGAGTCTAGCAGGGGGTTTGACACTGAAGCTTTCTTT. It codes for CASSSESSRGFDTEAFF.

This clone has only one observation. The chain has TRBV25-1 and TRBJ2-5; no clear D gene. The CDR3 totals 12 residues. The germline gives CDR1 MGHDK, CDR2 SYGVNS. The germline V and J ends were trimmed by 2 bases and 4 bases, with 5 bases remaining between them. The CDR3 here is CASSEGGETQYF. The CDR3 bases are TGTGCCAGCAGTGAAGGCGGAGAGACCCAGTACTTC.

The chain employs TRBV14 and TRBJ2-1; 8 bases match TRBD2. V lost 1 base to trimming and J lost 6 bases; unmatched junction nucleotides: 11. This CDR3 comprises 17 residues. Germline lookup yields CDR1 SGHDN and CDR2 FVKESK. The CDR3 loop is CASSQGGGRWGGNEQFF. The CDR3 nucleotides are TGTGCCAGCAGCCAAGGTGGCGGGAGGTGGGGTGGCAATGAGCAGTTCTTC.

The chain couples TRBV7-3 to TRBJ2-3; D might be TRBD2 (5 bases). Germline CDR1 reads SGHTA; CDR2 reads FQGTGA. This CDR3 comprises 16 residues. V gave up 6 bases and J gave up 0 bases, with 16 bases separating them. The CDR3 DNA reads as TGTGCCAGCAGTTCCGTTGGGAGCTCTAGCACAGATACGCAGTATTTT. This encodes CASSSVGSSSTDTQYF.

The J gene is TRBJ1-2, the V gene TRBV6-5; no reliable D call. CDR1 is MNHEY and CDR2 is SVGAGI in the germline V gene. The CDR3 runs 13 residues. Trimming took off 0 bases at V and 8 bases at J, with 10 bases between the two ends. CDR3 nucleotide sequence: TGTGCCAGCAGTTACTCCTTCGGAGTAGGCTACACCTTC. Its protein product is CASSYSFGVGYTF.

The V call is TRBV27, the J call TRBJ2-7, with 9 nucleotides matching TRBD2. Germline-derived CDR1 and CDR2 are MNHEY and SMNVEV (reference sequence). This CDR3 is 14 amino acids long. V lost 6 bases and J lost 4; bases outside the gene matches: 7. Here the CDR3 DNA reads TGTGCCAGCAGACAAAGCGGGGGGCCTTACGAGCAGTACTTC. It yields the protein CASRQSGGPYEQYF.

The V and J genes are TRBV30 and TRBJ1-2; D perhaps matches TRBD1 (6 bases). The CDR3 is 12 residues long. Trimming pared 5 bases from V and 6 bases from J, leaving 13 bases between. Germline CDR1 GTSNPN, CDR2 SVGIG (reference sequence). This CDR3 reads CAWLYRENGYTF. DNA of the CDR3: TGTGCCTGGTTATACAGGGAGAATGGCTACACCTTC.

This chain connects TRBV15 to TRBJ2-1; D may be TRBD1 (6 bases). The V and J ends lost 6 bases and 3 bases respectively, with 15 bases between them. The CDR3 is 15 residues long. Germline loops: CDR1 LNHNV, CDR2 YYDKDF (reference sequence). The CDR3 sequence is CATSDEGGDYNEQFF. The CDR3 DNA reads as TGTGCCACCAGTGATGAAGGGGGAGACTACAATGAGCAGTTCTTC.

This chain's CDR3 is CASSTSGGAYNEQFF. Here the CDR3 DNA reads TGTGCCAGTAGTACTTCCGGGGGGGCCTACAATGAGCAGTTCTTC. This chain links TRBV19 with TRBJ2-1; 8 nucleotides match TRBD2. This CDR3 region has 15 residues. Germline CDR1 is LNHDA and CDR2 is SQIVND (reference sequence). V gave up 4 bases and J gave up 2 bases; unmatched junction bases: 4.

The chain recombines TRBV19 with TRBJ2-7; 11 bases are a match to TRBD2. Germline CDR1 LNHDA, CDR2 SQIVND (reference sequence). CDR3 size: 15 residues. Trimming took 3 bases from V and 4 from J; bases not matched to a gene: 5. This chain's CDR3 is CASSMKTSGRYEQYF. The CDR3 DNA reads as TGTGCCAGTAGTATGAAAACTAGCGGGAGATACGAGCAGTACTTC. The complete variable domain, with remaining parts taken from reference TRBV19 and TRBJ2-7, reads DGGITQSPKYLFRKEGQNVTLSCEQNLNHDAMYWYRQDPGQGLRLIYYSQIVNDFQKGDIAEGYSVSREKKESFPLTVTSAQKNPTAFYLCASSMKTSGRYEQYFGPGTRLTVT.

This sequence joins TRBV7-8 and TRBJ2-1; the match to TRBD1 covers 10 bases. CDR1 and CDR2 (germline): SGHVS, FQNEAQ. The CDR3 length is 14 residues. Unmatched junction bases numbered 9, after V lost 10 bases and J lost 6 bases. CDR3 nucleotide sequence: TGTGCCACCTCCTTGGGGGACAGGGGCAATGAGCAGTTCTTC. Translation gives CATSLGDRGNEQFF.

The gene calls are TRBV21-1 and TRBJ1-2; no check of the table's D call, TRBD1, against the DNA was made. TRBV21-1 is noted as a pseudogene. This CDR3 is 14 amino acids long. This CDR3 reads CASSKVLQGYGYTF. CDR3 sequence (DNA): TGTGCCAGCAGCAAAGTTCTTCAGGGGTATGGCTACACCTTC.

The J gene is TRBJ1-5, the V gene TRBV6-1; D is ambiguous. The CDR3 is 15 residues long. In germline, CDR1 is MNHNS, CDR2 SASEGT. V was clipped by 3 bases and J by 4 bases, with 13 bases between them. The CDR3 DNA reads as TGTGCCAGCAGTGATGGTCTGGGCCCTAATCAGCCCCAGCATTTT. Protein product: CASSDGLGPNQPQHF.

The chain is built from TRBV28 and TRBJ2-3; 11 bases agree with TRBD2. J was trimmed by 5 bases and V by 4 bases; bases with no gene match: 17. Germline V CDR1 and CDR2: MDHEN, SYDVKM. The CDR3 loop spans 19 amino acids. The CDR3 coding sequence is TGTGCCAGCAGTTCCCAGCCCGGGGGTAGCGGGAGGGCCGTAGATACGCAGTATTTT. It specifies CASSSQPGGSGRAVDTQYF. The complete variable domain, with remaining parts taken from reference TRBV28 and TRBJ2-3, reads DVKVTQSSRYLVKRTGEKVFLECVQDMDHENMFWYRQDPGLGLRLIYFSYDVKMKEKGDIPEGYSVSREKKERFSLILESASTNQTSMYLCASSSQPGGSGRAVDTQYFGPGTRLTVL.

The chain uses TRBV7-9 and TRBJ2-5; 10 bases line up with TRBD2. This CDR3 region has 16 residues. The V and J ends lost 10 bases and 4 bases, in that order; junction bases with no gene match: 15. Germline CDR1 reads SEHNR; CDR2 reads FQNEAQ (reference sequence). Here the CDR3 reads CATCLASGGQRETQYF. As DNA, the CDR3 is TGTGCCACCTGCCTAGCTAGCGGGGGACAACGAGAGACCCAGTACTTC.

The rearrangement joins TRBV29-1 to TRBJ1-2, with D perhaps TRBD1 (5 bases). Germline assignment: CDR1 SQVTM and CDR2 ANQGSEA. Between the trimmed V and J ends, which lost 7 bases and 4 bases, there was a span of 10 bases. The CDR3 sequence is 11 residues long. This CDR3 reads CSADGGYGYTF. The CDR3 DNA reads TGCAGCGCTGACGGGGGCTATGGCTACACCTTC.

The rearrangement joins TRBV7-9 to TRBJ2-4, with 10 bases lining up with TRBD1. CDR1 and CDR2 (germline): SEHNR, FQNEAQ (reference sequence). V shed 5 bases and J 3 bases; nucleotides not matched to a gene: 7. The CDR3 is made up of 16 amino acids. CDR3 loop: CASSPPGQGDKNIQYF. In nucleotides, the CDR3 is TGTGCCAGCAGCCCTCCAGGACAGGGGGACAAAAACATTCAGTACTTC.